The rows below give T cell receptor beta chains drawn from one sample of a study of blood T cell repertoires in COVID-19. Generated by immunoSEQ multiplex PCR, the TCRdb table keeps only in-frame clones and is missing some. The data hold hundreds of thousands of clones, with just over 85% observed a single time. The specimen sequenced was peripheral blood. The source is a woman aged 25 to 45 with active or convalescent COVID-19. CDR3s include the opening cysteine and the closing phenylalanine or tryptophan. Rows give clone size only sometimes, using once, few, many, or a class for an expanded clone.

abundance: few; v_gene: TRBV7-2; j_gene: TRBJ1-3; CDR3aa: CASSFYNSGNTIYF
abundance: -; v_gene: TRBV7-2; j_gene: TRBJ2-2; CDR3aa: CASSLIGGTGELFF
abundance: -; v_gene: TRBV2; j_gene: TRBJ1-2; CDR3aa: CASSVRTAFYGYTF
abundance: -; v_gene: TRBV19; j_gene: TRBJ1-2; CDR3aa: CASNQSPTGTGKLNYGYTF
abundance: -; v_gene: TRBV23-1; j_gene: TRBJ2-4; CDR3aa: CASSQRAPTLAKNIQYF
abundance: -; v_gene: TRBV10-3; j_gene: TRBJ2-5; CDR3aa: CAVRRDLPDGTQYF
abundance: -; v_gene: TRBV5-4; j_gene: TRBJ2-7; CDR3aa: CASSSQGAYEQYF
abundance: -; v_gene: TRBV2; j_gene: TRBJ2-1; CDR3aa: CASRTGLAGYNEQFF
abundance: once; v_gene: TRBV24-1; j_gene: TRBJ2-5; CDR3aa: CATSEAGDGQETQYF
abundance: -; v_gene: TRBV29-1; j_gene: TRBJ2-5; CDR3aa: CSVARGQETQYF
abundance: -; v_gene: TRBV7-9; j_gene: TRBJ2-1; CDR3aa: CASSFPLTRDEQFF
abundance: -; v_gene: TRBV6-5; j_gene: TRBJ1-2; CDR3aa: CATLTGAFYGYTF
abundance: -; v_gene: TRBV15; j_gene: TRBJ1-5; CDR3aa: CATSTGPNQPQHF
abundance: -; v_gene: TRBV9; j_gene: TRBJ1-2; CDR3aa: CASSVGQVLYYGYTF
abundance: -; v_gene: TRBV28; j_gene: TRBJ1-1; CDR3aa: CASSSSRDRGLNTEAFF